This T cell receptor (beta chain) was sequenced in a study of molecular identifiers for immune sequencing clone quantification. Study outcomes and limitations: It was shown that clones above 20 RNA copies held over 98% of effector molecules, but under 1% in naive cells. Identical TCR molecules can share a barcode, and this sharing could underestimate highly expanded clone sizes.

With 10%, 30% or 50% of RNA, about 17,000 to 1,100,000 naive CD8 T cells were sequenced. Naive CD8 T cells were sorted, and the gate applied was CD8+CD4-CCR7+CD45RA+. Germline loops: CDR1 SGHAT, CDR2 FQNNGV. This CDR3 comprises 15 residues. MiXCR, run by TCRdb on the PCR reads, gives a single entry per CDR3 protein. The sample lists under 350,000 distinct CDR3 sequences; roughly 23% were seen once. Of note for this clonotype: As yet, its antigen is unknown. A read error may account for a junction end that differs from germline.

The sample was naive CD8+ T cells from blood, with Jurkat cell RNA spiked in. The subset was: FACS-sorted CD8+CD4-CCR7+CD45RA+ naive T cells. The chain recombines TRBV11-2 with TRBJ2-1, with 9 bases identical to TRBD1. The source of this sequence is a human donor in good health. Some libraries in this study had Jurkat cell RNA spiked in. CDR3 loop: CASSSQGANYNEQSF. CDR3 nucleotides: TGTGCCAGCAGCTCACAGGGGGCGAATTACAATGAGCAGTCCTTC.